The clone carrying this T cell receptor (beta chain) was detected once. The sample is drawn from a study of blood T cell repertoires in COVID-19. Study at large: The origin of the acute and convalescent COVID-19 samples was the United States, Italy and Spain. T cells, B-cell-depleted T cells, or PBMCs supplied cDNA or gDNA.

In the original analysis: By means of reference gene primer amplification, nucleated cell counts were estimated. TCRdb's copy holds only in-frame clones and misses some; the assay was immunoSEQ multiplex PCR. V, J and clone size reflect that table, while D and trimming were determined from the DNA. The data show 150,000 to 200,000 clones, 85% seen once. The CDR3 covers 14 residues. V trimming: 2 bases; J trimming: 2 bases; junction bases outside the gene matches: 3. From germline, CDR1 is SGDLS and CDR2 YYNGEE. The sequence came from a person aged 70 to 85 with COVID-19, enrolled during active disease. The sample taken for sequencing was peripheral blood. This chain uses TRBV9 with TRBJ2-7; 8 bases map to TRBD2. The CDR3 region has the DNA TGTGCCAGCAGCGTCGGTAGCGGGACCTACGAGCAGTACTTC. Residues: CASSVGSGTYEQYF.